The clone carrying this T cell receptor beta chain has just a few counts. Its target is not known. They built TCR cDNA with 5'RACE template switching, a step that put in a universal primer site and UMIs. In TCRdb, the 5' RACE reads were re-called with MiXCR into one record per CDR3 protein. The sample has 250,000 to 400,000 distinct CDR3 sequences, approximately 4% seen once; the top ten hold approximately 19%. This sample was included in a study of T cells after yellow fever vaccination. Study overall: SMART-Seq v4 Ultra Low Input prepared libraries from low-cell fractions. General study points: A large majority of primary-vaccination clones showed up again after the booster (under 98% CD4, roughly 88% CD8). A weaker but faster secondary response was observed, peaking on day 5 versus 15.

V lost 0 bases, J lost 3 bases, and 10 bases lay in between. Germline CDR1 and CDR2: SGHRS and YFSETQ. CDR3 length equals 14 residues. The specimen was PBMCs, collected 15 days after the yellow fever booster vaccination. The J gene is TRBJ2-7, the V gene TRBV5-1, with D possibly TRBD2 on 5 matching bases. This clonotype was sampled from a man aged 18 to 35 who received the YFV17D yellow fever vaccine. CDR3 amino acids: CASSLEFRDYEQYF. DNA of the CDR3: TGCGCCAGCAGCTTGGAGTTCCGGGACTACGAGCAGTACTTC.